Each of the 21 T cell receptor beta chains below was sequenced from the same sample in a study of CD8 T cells in Susac syndrome. The authors reverse transcribed 0.5 to 1 ug RNA with random hexamers. MiXCR was run by TCRdb on the immunoSEQ multiplex PCR reads, yielding one entry per CDR3 protein. In the table there are tens of thousands of distinct CDR3 sequences, roughly nine tenths of which are singletons. The source material was CD8+ T cells from PBMCs. All receptors come from a human donor with multiple sclerosis.

V usage is TRBV19 and J usage is TRBJ2-5; TRBD2 might be the D (5 bases). Germline lookup yields CDR1 LNHDA and CDR2 SQIVND (reference sequence). Trimming pared 6 bases from V and 7 bases from J, leaving 18 bases between. The CDR3 spans 14 residues. The CDR3: CASRGSAWEATQYF. The CDR3 DNA follows: TGTGCCAGTAGGGGTAGCGCCTGGGAAGCGACCCAGTACTTC.

This chain joins TRBV30 and TRBJ1-5; unclear D gene. Germline V lookup: CDR1 GTSNPN, CDR2 SVGIG (reference sequence). Between the trimmed V and J ends, which lost 0 bases and 5 bases, there was a span of 5 bases. The CDR3 totals 12 residues. CDR3 amino acids: CAWSVLDQPQHF. The CDR3 DNA reads TGTGCCTGGAGTGTATTGGATCAGCCCCAGCATTTT.

The chain uses TRBV21-1 and TRBJ2-7; the table's D call, TRBD2, has no DNA check behind it. TRBV21-1 constitutes a pseudogene. CDR3 length equals 17 residues. The CDR3 is CARCTGLAGGRAYEQYF. In DNA, the CDR3 is TGTGCCCGCTGTACGGGACTAGCGGGAGGCCGGGCCTACGAGCAGTACTTC.

The chain couples TRBV28 to TRBJ2-5; 8 bases are a match to TRBD1. V lost 6 bases to trimming and J lost 4 bases; unmatched junction nucleotides: 10. The CDR3 extends over 15 amino acids. Germline CDR1 reads MDHEN; CDR2 reads SYDVKM. This CDR3 is CASRLETGELETQYF. The CDR3 bases are TGTGCCAGCAGATTGGAGACAGGGGAGTTAGAGACCCAGTACTTC.

V usage is TRBV6-5 and J usage is TRBJ2-7, with 8 bases aligning to TRBD1. CDR1 and CDR2 from the germline V gene are MNHEY and SVGAGI. Trimming removed 5 bases from V and 4 bases from J; junction bases left unmatched: 7. The CDR3 runs to 14 residues. In DNA, the CDR3 is TGTGCCAGCAGTCCAACAGGGGGTCTATACGAGCAGTACTTC. Its translation is CASSPTGGLYEQYF.

CDR3 in DNA: TGTGCCAGCAGCACGACTCTTGCCCTATTCTACGAGCAGTACTTC. This translates into CASSTTLALFYEQYF. The chain is built from TRBV5-6 and TRBJ2-7; D uncertain. Deletions cut 4 bases from V and 3 bases from J, with 17 bases between. Germline V gene lookup returns CDR1 SGHDT and CDR2 YYEEEE. The CDR3 consists of 15 residues.

The V and J genes are TRBV9 and TRBJ1-1; TRBD1 matches 7 bases. CDR1 is SGDLS, CDR2 YYNGEE, per germline. V was clipped by 4 bases and J by 5 bases; unmatched bases: 14. The CDR3 is 16 amino acids. For the CDR3, the DNA is TGTGCCAGCAGCACCGAATACAGGGGCGTACGGACTGAAGCTTTCTTT. Its translation: CASSTEYRGVRTEAFF.

This chain links TRBV6-1 with TRBJ2-3; TRBD1 aligns across 9 bases. J was trimmed by 1 base and V by 0 bases; bases with no gene match: 2. Germline CDR1 is MNHNS and CDR2 is SASEGT. This CDR3 comprises 16 residues. In nucleotides, the CDR3 is TGTGCCAGCAGTGAAGCGTGGACAGGGGGCACAGATACGCAGTATTTT. Translating gives CASSEAWTGGTDTQYF.

The J gene is TRBJ2-5, the V gene TRBV10-3; TRBD2 matches 8 bases. Per the germline V gene, CDR1 is ENHRY and CDR2 is SYGVKD. The junction had 15 bases not matched to a gene; V was cut back by 10 bases and J by 5 bases. The length of the CDR3 is 15 residues. Written as DNA, the CDR3 is TGTGCCACCGAACCCGTAGCGGGGTCGCGGGAGACCCAGTACTTC. Protein sequence: CATEPVAGSRETQYF.

V gene TRBV12-3 or TRBV12-4 combines with J gene TRBJ2-3, with D perhaps matching TRBD2 (7 bases). Trimming took off 5 bases at V and 0 bases at J, with 15 bases between the two ends. This CDR3 contains 16 residues. CDR3: CASSLTGGPSTDTQYF. CDR3 in DNA: TGTGCCAGCAGTCTTACGGGGGGCCCTAGCACAGATACGCAGTATTTT.

The V gene is TRBV2, the J gene TRBJ2-2; 13 bases line up with TRBD2. J lost 1 base, V lost 7 bases, and 3 bases had no gene match. Germline V lookup: CDR1 SNHLY, CDR2 FYNNEI. CDR3 size: 16 residues. The CDR3 sequence is CASIRTSGGNTGELFF. CDR3 sequence (DNA): TGTGCCAGCATTCGGACTAGCGGGGGGAACACCGGGGAGCTGTTTTTT.

This chain connects TRBV6-1 to TRBJ2-2, with unresolved D. The germline CDR1 and CDR2 sequences are MNHNS and SASEGT. The CDR3 spans 11 residues. Trimming pared 7 bases from V and 6 bases from J, leaving 6 bases between. CDR3 coding DNA: TGTGCCAGCACTAATCCCGGGGAGCTGTTTTTT. This gives the protein CASTNPGELFF.

The V call is TRBV19, the J call TRBJ2-1; 9 bases line up with TRBD2. J lost 7 bases, V lost 2 bases, and 6 bases had no gene match. CDR3 size: 15 residues. Germline CDR1 and CDR2: LNHDA and SQIVND (reference sequence). CDR3 region: CASSILAGPPNEQFF. In nucleotides, the CDR3 is TGTGCCAGTAGTATACTAGCGGGGCCTCCTAATGAGCAGTTCTTC.

The genes are TRBV24-1 and TRBJ2-7; no clear D gene. Germline V gene lookup returns CDR1 KGHDR and CDR2 SFDVKD. V was shortened by 1 base and J by 3 bases, with 0 bases between the two germline ends. The CDR3 extends over 11 amino acids. This CDR3 reads CATSDFYEQYF. CDR3 sequence (DNA): TGTGCCACCAGTGATTTCTACGAGCAGTACTTC.

The V call is TRBV5-4, the J call TRBJ1-1; TRBD1 matches 7 bases. V was pared by 4 bases and J by 6 bases, with 9 bases of the junction left unmatched. Germline lookup yields CDR1 SGHNT and CDR2 YYREEE (reference sequence). CDR3 length: 14 amino acids. The CDR3 spells CASSQPGTVSEAFF. CDR3 nucleotide sequence: TGTGCCAGCAGCCAACCCGGGACAGTCTCTGAAGCTTTCTTT.

Notes on this clonotype: One end of the junction varies from germline; a read error may be responsible. The chain couples TRBV9 to TRBJ2-5; TRBD2 matches at 9 bases. The CDR3 covers 17 residues. Germline lookup yields CDR1 SGDLS and CDR2 YYNGEE. This CDR3 reads CASSVPRPLAGIQVEHF. The CDR3, as DNA: TGTGCCAGCAGCGTCCCCCGCCCCCTAGCGGGGATCCAAGTGGAGCACTTC.

The V call is TRBV9, the J call TRBJ1-4; TRBD1 might be the D (6 bases). Trimming pared 3 bases from V and 6 bases from J, leaving 15 bases between. The CDR3 runs to 15 residues. Germline-derived CDR1 and CDR2 are SGDLS and YYNGEE. Here the CDR3 reads CASSAETGLYEKLFF. In DNA, the CDR3 is TGTGCCAGCAGCGCCGAAACAGGGTTGTATGAAAAACTGTTTTTT.

The chain has TRBV30 and TRBJ2-7; D call uncertain. The CDR3 loop spans 11 amino acids. V lost 0 bases to trimming and J lost 3 bases, with 3 bases between them. Per germline, CDR1 GTSNPN and CDR2 SVGIG (reference sequence). This chain's CDR3 is CAWSVLYEQYF. CDR3 nucleotides: TGTGCCTGGAGTGTACTCTACGAGCAGTACTTC.

The V gene is TRBV10-3, the J gene TRBJ2-1; 12 nucleotides match TRBD2. From germline, CDR1 is ENHRY and CDR2 SYGVKD. The ends lost 0 bases at V and 7 bases at J; junction bases unmatched: 4. The CDR3 runs 16 residues. The CDR3 protein is CAISESTSGRRNEQFF. CDR3 DNA: TGTGCCATCAGTGAGTCAACTAGCGGGAGGCGGAATGAGCAGTTCTTC.

V gene TRBV3-1 combines with J gene TRBJ1-2; no reliable D call. Trimming removed 1 base at V and 8 bases at J, with 14 bases between. Germline V gives CDR1 LGHDT, CDR2 YNNKEL (reference sequence). The CDR3 loop spans 14 amino acids. The CDR3 coding sequence is TGTGCCAGCAGCCAAGCCCGACAAGGGAGCGGCTACACCTTC. Translated: CASSQARQGSGYTF.

This clonotype was detected only once. At one end the junction does not follow the germline gene, possibly because of a read error. The chain is built from TRBV7-9 and TRBJ2-1, with 7 bases that match TRBD1. This CDR3 is built from 12 residues. Germline V gene data show CDR1 as SEHNR and CDR2 as FQNEAQ (reference sequence). The CDR3 protein is CASSMTGSPITF. CDR3 DNA sequence: TGTGCCAGCAGCATGACAGGGTCCCCCATCACCTTC. The variable domain in full, completed from reference TRBV7-9 and TRBJ2-1, reads DTGVSQNPRHKITKRGQNVTFRCDPISEHNRLYWYRQTLGQGPEFLTYFQNEAQLEKSRLLSDRFSAERPKGSFSTLEIQRTEQGDSAMYLCASSMTGSPITFGPGTRLTVL.